In its sample, the clone carrying this T cell receptor beta chain was seen a few times. Its antigen is as yet unknown. The sample originates from a study of early T cells in non-severe SARS-CoV-2 infection. Study summary: The study sequenced bulk RNA from unsorted whole blood, with chains unpaired.

The CDR3 covers 15 residues. V lost 4 bases, J lost 4 bases, and 11 bases lay in between. From germline, CDR1 is KGHSH and CDR2 LQKENI. Findings and limits, study-wide: Matching with VDJdb favored anti-spike CD8 responses (missing private and CD4 specificities).

TCRdb passed the 5' RACE reads through MiXCR, listing each CDR3 protein once. The sample contains about 48,000 distinct CDR3 sequences, 7% to 8% of which appear only once. The J gene is TRBJ2-6, the V gene TRBV18, with a tentative D call TRBD1 (5 bases). This sequence originates from an adult who was a healthcare worker with PCR-confirmed SARS-CoV-2 infection or an uninfected control (not recorded which). The sequencing input was whole blood. CDR3 in amino acids: CASSQGETGANVLTF. CDR3 sequence (DNA): TGTGCCAGCTCACAAGGGGAAACGGGGGCCAACGTCCTGACTTTC.